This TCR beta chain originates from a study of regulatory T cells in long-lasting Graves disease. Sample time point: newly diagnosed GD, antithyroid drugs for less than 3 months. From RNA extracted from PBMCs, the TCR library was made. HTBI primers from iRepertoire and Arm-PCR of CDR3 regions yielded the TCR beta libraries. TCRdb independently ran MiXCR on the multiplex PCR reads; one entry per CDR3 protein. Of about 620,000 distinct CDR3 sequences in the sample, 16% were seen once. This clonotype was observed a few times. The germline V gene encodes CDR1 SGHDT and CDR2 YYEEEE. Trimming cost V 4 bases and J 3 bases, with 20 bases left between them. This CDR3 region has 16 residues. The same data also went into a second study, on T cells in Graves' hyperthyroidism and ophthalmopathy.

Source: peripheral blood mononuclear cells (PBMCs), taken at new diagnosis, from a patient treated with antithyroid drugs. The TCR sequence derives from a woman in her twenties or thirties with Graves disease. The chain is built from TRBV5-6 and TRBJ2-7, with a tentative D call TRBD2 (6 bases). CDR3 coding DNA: TGTGCCAGCAGCCCGGGCTGGGGGGAGGCTAGCTACGAGCAGTACTTC. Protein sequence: CASSPGWGEASYEQYF.